One sample yielded the 26 T cell receptor beta chains listed below, sequenced in a study of OX40 agonist ivuxolimab in advanced cancers. The data were produced by immunoSEQ multiplex PCR, yet TCRdb's version contains in-frame clones alone and is incomplete. The sample contains just over 90,000 clones, approximately 94% of which appear only once. Sequencing was performed on CD4+ or CD8+ T cells sorted from blood, taken in a trial of the OX40 agonist ivuxolimab. These receptors were obtained from an adult with an advanced solid tumor such as melanoma, head and neck, liver or kidney cancer.

V usage is TRBV14 and J usage is TRBJ2-1; either TRBD1 or TRBD2 may fit D (5 bases each). The CDR3 is made up of 16 amino acids. Germline V lookup: CDR1 SGHDN, CDR2 FVKESK. Trimming pared 1 base from V and 2 bases from J, leaving 12 bases between. Here the CDR3 reads CASSQVLMGPYNEQFF. CDR3 DNA: TGTGCCAGCAGCCAAGTCCTAATGGGACCCTACAATGAGCAGTTCTTC.

CDR3 protein: CASSLTVGSEVYEQYF. CDR3 in DNA: TGTGCCAGCAGCTTAACGGTTGGATCTGAAGTCTACGAGCAGTACTTC. V is TRBV13 and J is TRBJ2-7, with D hard to call. V was clipped by 2 bases and J by 3 bases, with 17 bases between them. The CDR3 extends over 16 amino acids. CDR1 is PRHDT, CDR2 FYEKMQ, per germline (reference sequence).

This clone was found once. The chain is built from TRBV30 and TRBJ1-1; D unresolved. Germline CDR1 reads GTSNPN; CDR2 reads SVGIG (reference sequence). The CDR3 is made up of 14 amino acids. Deletions cut 0 bases from V and 0 bases from J, with 8 bases between. The CDR3 reads CAWSVRAVNTEAFF. CDR3 in DNA: TGTGCCTGGAGTGTACGGGCGGTGAACACTGAAGCTTTCTTT.

The chain is built from TRBV25-1 and TRBJ2-1, with D maybe TRBD1 (6 bases). The CDR3 loop spans 17 amino acids. V was trimmed by 3 bases and J by 0 bases, leaving 15 bases between them. The germline CDR1 and CDR2 sequences are MGHDK and SYGVNS. CDR3 in amino acids: CASSDYLQGSSYNEQFF. The CDR3 bases are TGTGCCAGCAGTGACTACTTACAGGGAAGCTCCTACAATGAGCAGTTCTTC.

The chain recombines TRBV29-1 with TRBJ1-2; the D is unclear. Trimming cost V 6 bases and J 3 bases, with 26 bases left between them. This CDR3 has 17 residues. Germline V gene data show CDR1 as SQVTM and CDR2 as ANQGSEA. CDR3: CSVERGQADFKYYGYTF. The DNA of the CDR3 is TGCAGCGTCGAACGAGGGCAAGCCGACTTTAAATACTATGGCTACACCTTC. Based on the CDR3 plus reference TRBV29-1 and TRBJ1-2, the full variable domain is SAVISQKPSRDICQRGTSLTIQCQVDSQVTMMFWYRQQPGQSLTLIATANQGSEATYESGFVIDKFPISRPNLTFSTLTVSNMSPEDSSIYLCSVERGQADFKYYGYTFGSGTRLTVV.

The chain employs TRBV7-9 and TRBJ2-1, with TRBD2 as a possible D gene (5 bases). From germline, CDR1 is SEHNR and CDR2 FQNEAQ (reference sequence). The CDR3 covers 13 residues. V lost 6 bases, J lost 6 bases, and 12 bases lay in between. CDR3 region: CASRAERLNEQFF. The CDR3 DNA is TGTGCCAGCAGGGCCGAGCGGCTCAATGAGCAGTTCTTC.

As concerns this clone: One end of the junction varies from germline; a read error may be responsible. The V and J genes are TRBV27 and TRBJ2-1; D gene ambiguous. Per germline, CDR1 MNHEY and CDR2 SMNVEV (reference sequence). This CDR3 is built from 14 residues. CDR3 sequence (DNA): TGTGCCGGCAGTTTATTGCCTAGTCAAAATGAGCAGTTCTTC. Protein: CAGSLLPSQNEQFF.

This clone was detected a few times. The chain employs TRBV1 and TRBJ2-1. TRBV1 is shown as a pseudogene. The CDR3 is 12 amino acids. The CDR3 sequence is CTSRPNGREQFF. DNA of the CDR3: TGCACCAGCAGGCCCAACGGACGTGAGCAGTTCTTC.

The gene calls are TRBV7-9 and TRBJ2-7; TRBD2 aligns across 8 bases. Germline CDR1 and CDR2: SEHNR and FQNEAQ (reference sequence). Germline trimming cut 5 bases from V and 2 bases from J; bases unmatched to any gene: 2. This CDR3 has 13 amino acids. DNA of the CDR3: TGTGCCAGCAGCAGTAGCGGGGCCTACGAGCAGTACTTC. It yields the protein CASSSSGAYEQYF.

In DNA, the CDR3 is TGTGCCAGTAGTATTAGCGGGGGGCCAGCCGGGGAGCTGTTTTTT. The encoded protein is CASSISGGPAGELFF. The chain combines TRBV19 with TRBJ2-2; TRBD2 agrees at 10 bases. CDR3 size: 15 residues. Trimming removed 3 bases from V and 6 bases from J; junction bases left unmatched: 4. Germline V gives CDR1 LNHDA, CDR2 SQIVND (reference sequence).

The chain links TRBV27 to TRBJ2-3; 9 bases map to TRBD1. CDR3 length: 15 residues. Germline V gene sequence: CDR1 MNHEY, CDR2 SMNVEV (reference sequence). J was trimmed by 2 bases and V by 6 bases; bases with no gene match: 6. The CDR3 nucleotides are TGTGCCAGCAGACCGGGACAGGGCATCACAGATACGCAGTATTTT. It codes for CASRPGQGITDTQYF.

The chain links TRBV7-8 to TRBJ1-2, with TRBD1 identical over 7 bases. The V and J ends lost 5 bases and 4 bases, in that order; junction bases with no gene match: 7. Germline V CDR1 and CDR2: SGHVS, FQNEAQ. The CDR3 runs to 14 residues. The CDR3 sequence is CASSLTGAPYGYTF. The CDR3 coding sequence is TGTGCCAGCAGCCTAACAGGGGCGCCCTATGGCTACACCTTC.

This chain uses TRBV5-8 with TRBJ2-3; 12 nucleotides agree with TRBD2. The V and J ends lost 4 bases and 2 bases, in that order; junction bases with no gene match: 11. This CDR3 is built from 18 residues. CDR1 SGHTS and CDR2 YDEGEE come from the germline V gene. Here the CDR3 reads CASSPGLAGRLPTDTQYF. In nucleotides, the CDR3 is TGTGCCAGCAGCCCGGGACTAGCGGGTCGCCTTCCCACAGATACGCAGTATTTT.

This chain's CDR3 is CASSLETLSYNEQFF. DNA of the CDR3: TGTGCCAGCAGCCTGGAGACCCTCTCCTACAATGAGCAGTTCTTC. The chain carries TRBV5-6 and TRBJ2-1; no clear D gene. The CDR3 runs to 15 residues. In germline, CDR1 is SGHDT, CDR2 YYEEEE. The V end was cut by 4 bases, the J end by 0 bases, with 11 bases between.

J is TRBJ1-6 and V is TRBV11-2; perhaps TRBD1 as D (6 bases). Per the germline V gene, CDR1 is SGHAT and CDR2 is FQNNGV. Trimming removed 4 bases at V and 9 bases at J, with 10 bases between. This CDR3 is built from 13 residues. The CDR3 DNA is TGTGCCAGCAGCTCAGCGACAGGTTCACCCCTCCACTTT. The encoded protein is CASSSATGSPLHF.

The chain combines TRBV19 with TRBJ1-1; weak D call: TRBD1 (5 bases). V lost 5 bases to trimming and J lost 3 bases, with 13 bases between them. CDR1 and CDR2 (germline): LNHDA, SQIVND (reference sequence). The CDR3 has 14 amino acids. The CDR3 DNA is TGTGCCAGTAGTCCGCTGGGACGGGACACTGAAGCTTTCTTT. Amino acid sequence: CASSPLGRDTEAFF.

The count of this clone is one. The chain joins TRBV4-3 to TRBJ2-1; no reliable D call. CDR3 size: 15 residues. Trimming cost V 0 bases and J 6 bases, with 12 bases left between them. Germline lookup yields CDR1 LGHNA and CDR2 YSLEER. The CDR3 DNA is TGCGCCAGCAGCCAAGATACTGTATACGGCAATGAGCAGTTCTTC. This codes for CASSQDTVYGNEQFF.

The chain is built from TRBV10-3 and TRBJ2-1, with TRBD2 as a possible D gene (5 bases). Germline-derived CDR1 and CDR2 are ENHRY and SYGVKD. Trimming shortened V by 3 bases and J by 6 bases, and 21 bases separated the two germline ends. CDR3 length equals 17 residues. CDR3 DNA sequence: TGTGCCATCAGTGACCCCGAGCTGGCCCATCGGGGCAATGAGCAGTTCTTC. Residues: CAISDPELAHRGNEQFF.

The V call is TRBV5-1, the J call TRBJ1-1; a possible D gene is TRBD1 (5 bases). The CDR3 runs 11 residues. The germline CDR1 and CDR2 sequences are SGHRS and YFSETQ. The V gene lost 7 bases and the J gene lost 6 bases, with 10 bases spanning the gap. This CDR3 is CASALGPEAFF. DNA of the CDR3: TGCGCCAGCGCTTTGGGACCTGAAGCTTTCTTT.

The CDR3 nucleotides are TGTGCCAGCATCCCTCAGGCTCGCACAGATACGCAGTATTTT. Translation gives CASIPQARTDTQYF. The chain combines TRBV27 with TRBJ2-3; D remains unclear. Germline CDR1 is MNHEY and CDR2 is SMNVEV (reference sequence). The length of the CDR3 is 14 residues. V was shortened by 7 bases and J by 1 base, with 12 bases between the two germline ends.

The chain employs TRBV19 and TRBJ1-2, with D possibly being TRBD1 (5 bases). The CDR3 loop spans 15 amino acids. V was pared by 1 base and J by 6 bases, with 15 bases between. Germline V gene sequence: CDR1 LNHDA, CDR2 SQIVND (reference sequence). The CDR3 here is CASSIARRDDDGYTF. The CDR3 nucleotides read TGTGCCAGTAGTATAGCCCGGAGGGACGACGATGGCTACACCTTC.

This chain uses TRBV27 with TRBJ2-3; 7 nucleotides agree with TRBD2. V lost 2 bases, J lost 4 bases, and 6 bases stayed unmatched. The CDR3 runs 15 residues. Germline values: CDR1 MNHEY, CDR2 SMNVEV (reference sequence). CDR3 bases: TGTGCCAGCAGTTTAATCTCGGCGGGAGCAGATACGCAGTATTTT. Its protein product is CASSLISAGADTQYF.

The rearrangement links TRBV27 to TRBJ2-7; 7 bases are shared with TRBD2. Trimming took 1 base from V and 0 from J; bases not matched to a gene: 3. CDR1 and CDR2 from the germline V gene are MNHEY and SMNVEV (reference sequence). The CDR3 has 15 amino acids. The CDR3 loop reads CASSLFAGDSYEQYF. As DNA, the CDR3 is TGTGCCAGCAGTTTATTTGCGGGAGACTCCTACGAGCAGTACTTC.

This clone came up once. Within the sample, other DNA sequences also encode this same CDR3. The rearrangement joins TRBV5-6 to TRBJ1-1; D is uncertain. The germline CDR1 and CDR2 sequences are SGHDT and YYEEEE. The CDR3 is 14 amino acids. Trimming removed 0 bases at V and 2 bases at J, with 8 bases between. In DNA form, the CDR3 reads TGTGCCAGCAGCTTGGGACTGCTAAACACTGAAGCTTTCTTT. Its protein product is CASSLGLLNTEAFF. The variable domain in full, completed from reference TRBV5-6 and TRBJ1-1, reads DAGVTQSPTHLIKTRGQQVTLRCSPKSGHDTVSWYQQALGQGPQFIFQYYEEEERQRGNFPDRFSGHQFPNYSSELNVNALLLGDSALYLCASSLGLLNTEAFFGQGTRLTVV.

This chain connects TRBV19 to TRBJ1-2; a weak D match, TRBD1 (5 bases). CDR1 LNHDA and CDR2 SQIVND come from the germline V gene (reference sequence). The CDR3 has 13 residues. The V and J ends lost 3 bases and 6 bases respectively, with 11 bases between them. CDR3 sequence: CASSMGGVHGYTF. The CDR3 nucleotides read TGTGCCAGTAGTATGGGAGGGGTCCATGGCTACACCTTC.

A single count supports this clone. The J gene is TRBJ2-7, the V gene TRBV5-8, with D possibly TRBD1 on 6 matching bases. Trimming left V 0 bases short and J 3 bases short, with 7 bases between. The germline V gene encodes CDR1 SGHTS and CDR2 YDEGEE. This CDR3 region has 13 residues. The CDR3 region has the DNA TGTGCCAGCAGCTTGGGACAGGACTACGAGCAGTACTTC. Its translation: CASSLGQDYEQYF.